One sample yielded the 6 T cell receptor beta chains listed below, sequenced in a study of CD8+CD57+ T cells in acquired aplastic anemia. CD8+CD57+ cell expansion, shown by flow cytometry, had occurred in the patients selected for sequencing. TCR beta VDJ and CDR3 were profiled, and genomic DNA was the template. TCRdb ran MiXCR on the reads and lists one entry per CDR3 protein. The table has more than 150,000 distinct CDR3 sequences, less than 50% seen once. Sequenced input: sorted CD4+, CD8+, or CD8+CD57+ T cells (not recorded which) from PBMCs. Source of these receptors: a human donor with aplastic anemia.

The rearrangement joins TRBV7-3 to TRBJ2-3; D is possibly TRBD2 (5 bases). The V end lost 0 bases, the J end lost 1 base, and 11 bases lay between the germline ends. Germline values: CDR1 SGHTA, CDR2 FQGTGA. This CDR3 region has 16 residues. CDR3 DNA: TGTGCCAGCAGCTTAACGTCGGGGATTGGCACAGATACGCAGTATTTT. Protein: CASSLTSGIGTDTQYF.

This clonotype was counted between two and nine times. Given a much more abundant clone one base away, this may be a read error. The CDR3 does not end in the conserved phenylalanine or tryptophan, so this is likely a read error. The chain couples TRBV7-1 to TRBJ1-3; 9 bases line up with TRBD1. TRBV7-1 is an ORF, and what it does is uncertain. V trimming: 0 bases; J trimming: 3 bases; junction bases outside the gene matches: 3. This CDR3 comprises 16 residues. The CDR3 sequence: CASSSAGTGNGNTIYL. The CDR3 DNA sequence: TGTGCCAGCAGCTCAGCCGGGACAGGGAATGGAAACACCATATATCTT.

The chain joins TRBV20-1 to TRBJ2-3; no clear D. This CDR3 has 16 residues. Deletions cut 7 bases from V and 4 bases from J, with 24 bases between. Germline V gives CDR1 DFQATT, CDR2 SNEGSKA (reference sequence). In DNA, the CDR3 is TGCAGTGTCTATAATTGGACGGGCTTTTTGGCAGATACGCAGTATTTT. Protein: CSVYNWTGFLADTQYF.

As for this clonotype: This may arise from a read error, as a much more abundant clone is one base away. The CDR3: CASSVLGGGDGELFF. The DNA of the CDR3 is TGTGCCAGCAGCGTACTCGGGGGGGGAGACGGGGAGCTGTTTTTT. J is TRBJ2-2 and V is TRBV9; TRBD2 aligns across 8 bases. V shed 1 base and J 7 bases; nucleotides not matched to a gene: 6. The germline gives CDR1 SGDLS, CDR2 YYNGEE. This CDR3 has 15 amino acids.

As DNA, the CDR3 is TGTGCCACCAGTGACCAAACAGGGACAGATACGCAGTATTTT. It is translated as CATSDQTGTDTQYF. V is TRBV24-1 and J is TRBJ2-3, with a possible D match to TRBD1 (6 bases). Trimming took 4 bases from V and 3 from J, leaving 10 bases between them. There are 14 residues in the CDR3. CDR1 is KGHDR and CDR2 is SFDVKD in the germline V gene.

The V and J genes are TRBV19 and TRBJ2-7; the match to TRBD1 covers 7 bases. There are 13 residues in the CDR3. The J segment lost 4 bases and the V segment lost 10 bases, leaving 10 bases of the junction unmatched. The germline V gene has CDR1 LNHDA and CDR2 SQIVND (reference sequence). DNA for the CDR3: TGTGCCACCCGGGGACAGAGCCTTTACGAGCAGTACTTC. It yields the protein CATRGQSLYEQYF.